This T cell receptor (beta chain) was recorded in a study of blood T cell repertoires in COVID-19. Background on the study: Some COVID-19 samples were acute and others convalescent; all came from the United States, Italy and Spain. T cells, B-cell-depleted T cells, or PBMCs supplied cDNA or gDNA.

Original analysis: Estimates of nucleated cell counts were drawn from the amplification of reference gene primers. The data were produced by immunoSEQ multiplex PCR, yet TCRdb's version contains in-frame clones alone and is incomplete. The DNA gave D and trimming, while V, J and clone size come from that table. The sample holds approximately 160,000 clones, approximately 78% seen once. The CDR3 sequence is 16 residues long. The trim removed 5 bases at V and 3 bases at J, leaving 12 bases unmatched. Germline loops: CDR1 MNHEY, CDR2 SMNVEV (reference sequence). The chain has TRBV27 and TRBJ2-7; 8 bases are shared with TRBD2. This clonotype originated in a human donor in a cohort sampled during active COVID-19. Sequencing used peripheral blood. The CDR3 DNA sequence: TGTGCCAGCAGTCCCTCAGCGGGGGTTAAAAACTACGAGCAGTACTTC. Protein sequence: CASSPSAGVKNYEQYF.